The 14 T cell receptor beta chains given below trace back to one sample, sequenced in a study of shared clonotypes between healthy human individuals. Assay: immunoSEQ multiplex PCR; the TCRdb copy retains only in-frame clones and omits some. The sample has 2 million to 2.5 million clones; roughly 93% are singletons. The sequencing input was naive CD4+ T cells from PBMCs. Regarding subset: CD45RA+ positively selected. The receptors were sampled from a man between 18 and 29 years old in good health. Some clones in this sample may be carry-over from other donors' samples.

V is TRBV5-6 and J is TRBJ2-7; D ambiguous. Looked up from germline, CDR1 is SGHDT and CDR2 is YYEEEE. The CDR3 has 13 residues. Trimming removed 4 bases at V and 0 bases at J, with 8 bases between. The CDR3 DNA is TGTGCCAGCAGCAACACTTACTCCTACGAGCAGTACTTC. Translation: CASSNTYSYEQYF.

The chain joins TRBV10-3 to TRBJ1-2, with D perhaps matching TRBD1 (5 bases). V was cut by 7 bases and J by 3 bases, with 6 bases left in between. The germline V gene has CDR1 ENHRY and CDR2 SYGVKD. CDR3 size: 11 residues. CDR3 region: CAITQDYGYTF. DNA of the CDR3: TGTGCCATCACACAGGACTATGGCTACACCTTC.

The V and J genes are TRBV4-1 and TRBJ1-2, with 8 positions matching TRBD1. Germline CDR1 is MGHRA and CDR2 is YSYEKL. Losses at the gene ends were 0 bases for V and 1 base for J; bases not matched to a gene: 7. The CDR3 spans 17 residues. This chain's CDR3 is CASSQDEHRGNNYGYTF. CDR3 DNA sequence: TGCGCCAGCAGCCAAGACGAACACAGGGGGAATAACTATGGCTACACCTTC.

The chain has TRBV15 and TRBJ2-5; D ambiguous. The CDR3 spans 14 residues. V lost 0 bases to trimming and J lost 7 bases, with 12 bases between them. Germline loops: CDR1 LNHNV, CDR2 YYDKDF (reference sequence). CDR3 DNA sequence: TGTGCCACCAGCAGAGATCCGGGTTCCGGGACCCAGTACTTC. It yields the protein CATSRDPGSGTQYF.

The rearrangement links TRBV7-9 to TRBJ1-5, with D hard to call. Per the germline V gene, CDR1 is SEHNR and CDR2 is FQNEAQ (reference sequence). The CDR3 totals 14 residues. V shed 7 bases and J shed 7 bases, with 17 bases lying between them. The DNA of the CDR3 is TGTGCCAGCAACCCGGGAACCCCCTGGCAGCCCCAGCATTTT. This gives the protein CASNPGTPWQPQHF.

The rearrangement links TRBV10-1 to TRBJ2-7; 12 bases agree with TRBD2. The CDR3 totals 15 residues. Germline values: CDR1 WNHNN, CDR2 SYGVQD (reference sequence). V lost 2 bases, J lost 2 bases, and 1 base stayed unmatched. The CDR3, as DNA: TGCGCCAGCAGTGAGGGACTAGCGGGACCCTACGAGCAGTACTTC. It translates to CASSEGLAGPYEQYF.

The genes are TRBV10-1 and TRBJ1-1; 7 nucleotides match TRBD1. This CDR3 is 14 amino acids long. After removal of 5 bases from V and 7 bases from J, the junction contained 10 bases not matched to a gene. Germline lookup yields CDR1 WNHNN and CDR2 SYGVQD (reference sequence). CDR3 DNA: TGCGCCAGCAGTCCCGCCAGACAGGGCCGTGAAGCTTTCTTT. Protein product: CASSPARQGREAFF.

This clone showed up just once. The sample holds other DNA sequences that translate to the same CDR3. J is TRBJ2-3 and V is TRBV5-4; D is uncertain. The CDR3 has 14 amino acids. V lost 0 bases and J 3 bases, leaving 8 bases between the germline ends. Per the germline V gene, CDR1 is SGHNT and CDR2 is YYREEE (reference sequence). The CDR3 protein is CASSLAKATDTQYF. CDR3 coding DNA: TGTGCCAGCAGCTTGGCCAAAGCAACAGATACGCAGTATTTT.

This clone was seen a few times. Other DNA sequences in this sample translate to the same CDR3. The chain carries TRBV28 and TRBJ1-2; D gene uncertain. Germline V gene lookup returns CDR1 MDHEN and CDR2 SYDVKM. The CDR3 consists of 11 residues. V lost 2 bases to trimming and J lost 6 bases, with 4 bases between them. The CDR3 is CASSLGDGYTF. The CDR3 DNA follows: TGTGCCAGCAGTTTAGGGGATGGCTACACCTTC.

CDR3 in DNA: TGCAGCGTTCGGGCAGCCTCCTACGAGCAGTACTTC. As protein: CSVRAASYEQYF. This rearrangement joins TRBV29-1 to TRBJ2-5; no firm D call. Near its end, the DNA agrees better with TRBJ2-7, so the J call may be wrong. The CDR3 has 12 residues. CDR1 is SQVTM, CDR2 ANQGSEA, per germline.

The CDR3 sequence is CASSERRTTDTQYF. CDR3 DNA: TGTGCCAGCAGTGAGAGGAGAACCACAGATACGCAGTATTTT. V is TRBV2 and J is TRBJ2-3; D not resolved. Trimming left V 3 bases short and J 2 bases short, with 9 bases between. The CDR3 contains 14 residues. Germline values: CDR1 SNHLY, CDR2 FYNNEI. Combining the CDR3 with reference TRBV2 and TRBJ2-3 gives the whole variable domain EPEVTQTPSHQVTQMGQEVILRCVPISNHLYFYWYRQILGQKVEFLVSFYNNEISEKSEIFDDQFSVERPDGSNFTLKIRSTKLEDSAMYFCASSERRTTDTQYFGPGTRLTVL.

This clone was seen just once. The same CDR3 arises from other DNA sequences in this sample as well. The chain has TRBV18 and TRBJ1-1; tentatively, D is TRBD1 (5 bases). There are 13 residues in the CDR3. Germline V lookup: CDR1 KGHSH, CDR2 LQKENI. V was cut by 3 bases and J by 3 bases, with 8 bases left in between. The CDR3 loop reads CASSPSQDTEAFF. CDR3 nucleotides: TGTGCCAGCTCACCGTCACAGGACACTGAAGCTTTCTTT.

This chain joins TRBV29-1 and TRBJ2-1; TRBD1 matches 7 bases. From germline, CDR1 is SQVTM and CDR2 ANQGSEA. The CDR3 has 11 amino acids. Losses at the gene ends were 7 bases for V and 6 bases for J; bases not matched to a gene: 3. The CDR3: CSANRGNEQFF. In DNA form, the CDR3 reads TGCAGCGCTAACAGGGGCAATGAGCAGTTCTTC.

V and J are TRBV2 and TRBJ2-3; 10 positions agree with TRBD2. Germline V gene lookup returns CDR1 SNHLY and CDR2 FYNNEI. The CDR3 is 14 residues long. Trimming cost V 10 bases and J 0 bases; bases outside gene matches: 4. In DNA form, the CDR3 reads TGTGCCACCTCGACTAGCGGGAGCACAGATACGCAGTATTTT. It codes for CATSTSGSTDTQYF.